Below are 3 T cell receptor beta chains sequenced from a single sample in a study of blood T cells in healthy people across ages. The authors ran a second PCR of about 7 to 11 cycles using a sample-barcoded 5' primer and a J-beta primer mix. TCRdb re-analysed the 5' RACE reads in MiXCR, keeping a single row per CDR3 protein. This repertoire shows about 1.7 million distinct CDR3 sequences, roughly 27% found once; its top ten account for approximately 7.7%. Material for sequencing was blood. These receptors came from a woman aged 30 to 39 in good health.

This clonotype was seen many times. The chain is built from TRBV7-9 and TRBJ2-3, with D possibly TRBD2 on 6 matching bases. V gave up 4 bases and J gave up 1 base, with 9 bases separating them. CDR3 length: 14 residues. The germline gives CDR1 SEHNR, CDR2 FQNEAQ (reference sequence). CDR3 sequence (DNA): TGTGCCAGCAGCTGGCGACTAGGCACAGATACGCAGTATTTT. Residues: CASSWRLGTDTQYF.

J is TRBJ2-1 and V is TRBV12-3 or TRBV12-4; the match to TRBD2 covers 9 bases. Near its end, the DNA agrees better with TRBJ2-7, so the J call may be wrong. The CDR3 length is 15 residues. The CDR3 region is CASSQERAGGNEQYF. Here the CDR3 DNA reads TGTGCCAGCAGTCAAGAGAGAGCGGGAGGTAATGAGCAGTACTTC.

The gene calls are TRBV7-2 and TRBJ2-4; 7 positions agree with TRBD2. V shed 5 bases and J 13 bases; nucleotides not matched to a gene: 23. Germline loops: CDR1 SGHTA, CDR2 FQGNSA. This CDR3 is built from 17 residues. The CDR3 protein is CASSPQSGRGSGNEQYF. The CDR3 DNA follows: TGTGCCAGCAGCCCGCAGTCTGGGAGGGGATCGGGCAATGAGCAGTACTTC.